These 7 T cell receptor beta chains came from one sample sequenced in a study of technical replicates of blood from a few donors. Repertoires were generated with immunoSEQ multiplex PCR, while TCRdb's copy carries only in-frame clones and drops some. The sample carries 70,000 to 95,000 clones, around 97% recorded once. The sequenced sample consisted of T cells isolated from PBMCs. The source is a human donor in good health.

This chain links TRBV7-3 with TRBJ2-1, with 9 bases that match TRBD1. Germline V gene data show CDR1 as SGHTA and CDR2 as FQGTGA. V was clipped by 3 bases and J by 5 bases; unmatched bases: 5. The CDR3 consists of 15 residues. Here the CDR3 DNA reads TGTGCCAGCAGCTTTACCCGGACAGGGGACAATGAGCAGTTCTTC. Translated: CASSFTRTGDNEQFF.

V usage is TRBV15 and J usage is TRBJ2-2; D is unresolved. V was cut by 1 base and J by 6 bases, with 6 bases left in between. Germline CDR1 LNHNV, CDR2 YYDKDF (reference sequence). CDR3 length: 13 residues. The CDR3 loop reads CATSRGVAGELFF. CDR3 nucleotide sequence: TGTGCCACCAGCAGAGGTGTAGCCGGGGAGCTGTTTTTT.

This rearrangement joins TRBV15 to TRBJ2-7, with TRBD2 as a possible D gene (6 bases). This CDR3 has 12 residues. Per germline, CDR1 LNHNV and CDR2 YYDKDF (reference sequence). V lost 5 bases and J 3 bases, leaving 8 bases between the germline ends. In nucleotides, the CDR3 is TGTGCCACCAGCCACGGGAGCTACGAGCAGTACTTC. It translates to CATSHGSYEQYF.

The rearrangement links TRBV6-5 to TRBJ1-3; TRBD1 agrees at 9 bases. This CDR3 region has 16 residues. The junction had 3 bases not matched to a gene; V was cut back by 2 bases and J by 1 base. The germline CDR1 and CDR2 sequences are MNHEY and SVGAGI. DNA for the CDR3: TGTGCCAGCAGTTACAGCGGGACAGGGTCTGGAAACACCATATATTTT. Translated: CASSYSGTGSGNTIYF.

The chain employs TRBV7-6 and TRBJ2-7; the D gene is possibly TRBD1 (6 bases). CDR3 length equals 14 residues. Deletions cut 3 bases from V and 1 base from J, with 10 bases between. From germline, CDR1 is SGHVS and CDR2 FNYEAQ. In nucleotides, the CDR3 is TGTGCCAGCAGCTTGGGGGCTTCTTCCTACGAGCAGTACTTC. It is translated as CASSLGASSYEQYF.

The gene calls are TRBV29-1 and TRBJ2-7, with 8 bases that match TRBD1. Unmatched junction bases numbered 6, after V lost 4 bases and J lost 4 bases. Germline V gene sequence: CDR1 SQVTM, CDR2 ANQGSEA. This CDR3 has 13 amino acids. The CDR3 DNA reads TGCAGCGTTGTCCGGCAGGGGGCTTACGAGCAGTACTTC. Its translation is CSVVRQGAYEQYF.

The chain combines TRBV30 with TRBJ1-5; 7 positions match TRBD1. CDR1 and CDR2 (germline): GTSNPN, SVGIG (reference sequence). With 5 bases clipped from V and 6 bases from J, the junction kept 10 bases outside the gene matches. This CDR3 region has 14 residues. CDR3 DNA: TGTGCCTGGTGGGCAGTACAGGGGCGTCAGCCCCAGCATTTT. Translating gives CAWWAVQGRQPQHF.